The clone carrying this T cell receptor beta chain appeared a few times. Its antigen is unidentified. Unfractionated whole blood was the source of the extracted total RNA. Individual cDNA molecules had unique molecular identifiers attached to them by the library. The authors' processing: Between about 23,224 and 700,000 TCRs appeared in each sample, and the median stood at roughly 95,000. TCRdb re-derived calls from the reads in MiXCR, one entry per CDR3 protein. For this entry, the V and J calls and clone size follow TCRdb and not the study's own pipeline. The sample shows about 120,000 distinct CDR3 sequences, less than 10% of them seen only once. This sample was taken from a study of human T cells and chemical hapten exposure. Study-wide context: Across samples, TCR yields varied, mostly owing to small differences in pooled library volumes. Regarding the study as a whole: TCRs exceeding a frequency of 1 in 1000 stayed unchanged under DPC sensitization.

The sample was whole blood. The source of this sequence is a human donor in good health. Some clones in this sample may be carry-over from other donors' samples.

DNA of the CDR3: TGCAGCGTTGACCGGCAGCGGGAGGGTTGGAAGCAGTTCTTC. Its translation is CSVDRQREGWKQFF. The chain recombines TRBV29-1 with TRBJ2-1, with 10 bases identical to TRBD2. The germline gives CDR1 SQVTM, CDR2 ANQGSEA. The CDR3 spans 14 residues. J was trimmed by 11 bases and V by 3 bases; bases with no gene match: 10.